The clone carrying this TCR beta chain has a single count. The data are from a study of blood T cell repertoires in COVID-19. Study-level background: The origin of the acute and convalescent COVID-19 samples was the United States, Italy and Spain. The analysed material was cDNA or gDNA that came from T cells, B-cell-depleted T cells, or PBMCs.

As processed by the authors: Reference gene primers were amplified, and this amplification served to estimate nucleated cell counts. Sequencing used immunoSEQ multiplex PCR; TCRdb keeps in-frame clones, though not all of them. Clone size and the V and J calls come from that table; the DNA yielded D and trimming. The sample holds about 240,000 clones; roughly 80% are singletons and the top ten take roughly an eighth. Deletions cut 6 bases from V and 1 base from J, with 9 bases between. Germline lookup yields CDR1 SNHLY and CDR2 FYNNEI. The CDR3 extends over 14 amino acids. The sequence was obtained from a woman in her fifties or sixties with active or convalescent COVID-19. Sequencing was performed on peripheral blood. V is TRBV2 and J is TRBJ2-2; a weak D match, TRBD2 (5 bases). The chain's CDR3 is CASRRAVNTGELFF. The DNA of the CDR3 is TGTGCCAGCAGGCGGGCCGTGAACACCGGGGAGCTGTTTTTT.